Below are 20 T cell receptor beta chains sequenced from a single sample in a study of blood T cell repertoires in COVID-19. The data were produced by immunoSEQ multiplex PCR, yet TCRdb's version contains in-frame clones alone and is incomplete. Among 200,000 to 300,000 clones listed, 80% to 90% were seen once. The sequencing sample was made of peripheral blood. These receptors all come from a man aged 25-45 years with active or convalescent COVID-19.

The rearrangement uses TRBV4-3 and TRBJ2-7, with D possibly being TRBD2 (6 bases). Between the trimmed V and J ends, which lost 4 bases and 3 bases, there was a span of 16 bases. Germline V gene sequence: CDR1 LGHNA, CDR2 YSLEER. The CDR3 length is 15 residues. CDR3 bases: TGCGCCAGCAGCCCCTCCGTTGGGGGAGGCTACGAGCAGTACTTC. Its protein product is CASSPSVGGGYEQYF.

The chain is built from TRBV5-4 and TRBJ2-2; D not certain. V was clipped by 0 bases and J by 1 base, with 4 bases between them. This CDR3 comprises 14 residues. From germline, CDR1 is SGHNT and CDR2 YYREEE (reference sequence). The CDR3 spells CASSLAGNTGELFF. The CDR3 DNA reads TGTGCCAGCAGCTTGGCAGGGAACACCGGGGAGCTGTTTTTT.

The genes are TRBV6-6 and TRBJ2-5; TRBD2 agrees at 14 bases. CDR3 length: 17 residues. The germline V gene encodes CDR1 MNHNY and CDR2 SVGAGI (reference sequence). V shed 5 bases, J shed 5 bases, and the junction held 10 bases outside the gene matches. The CDR3 spells CASSHRWTSGGSETQYF. The CDR3 DNA reads TGTGCCAGCAGTCACCGATGGACTAGCGGGGGGTCGGAGACCCAGTACTTC.

CDR3 bases: TGTGCCAGCAGTTCGTCGGGGGTCCAGCCCCAGCATTTT. It specifies CASSSSGVQPQHF. The V gene is TRBV28, the J gene TRBJ1-5, with D perhaps TRBD1 (5 bases). Trimming took off 4 bases at V and 7 bases at J, with 11 bases between the two ends. The CDR3 has 13 residues. The germline V gene encodes CDR1 MDHEN and CDR2 SYDVKM.

This chain uses TRBV1 with TRBJ2-2; the table's D call of TRBD1 was not tested on the DNA. TRBV1 represents a pseudogene. The CDR3 runs 14 residues. The CDR3, as DNA: TGCACCGGGTTTGGGGGCGCGAACACCGGGGAGCTGTTTTTT. It specifies CTGFGGANTGELFF.

J is TRBJ2-3 and V is TRBV3-1 (or the pseudogene TRBV3-2), with 8 bases that match TRBD2. Germline CDR1 is LGHDT and CDR2 is YNNKEL (reference sequence). Trimming at V came to 4 bases and at J to 10 bases, leaving 7 bases not matched to a gene. This CDR3 has 13 amino acids. The CDR3 coding sequence is TGTGCCAGCAGCCGATCGGGGGGGCCTGCGCAGTATTTT. This gives the protein CASSRSGGPAQYF.

This clone was counted only a few times. The chain is built from TRBV7-6 and TRBJ1-4; tentatively, D is TRBD1 (5 bases). CDR3 length equals 16 residues. The germline CDR1 and CDR2 sequences are SGHVS and FNYEAQ. V lost 4 bases and J lost 3, with 15 bases in between. CDR3 protein: CASSSPTGTANEKLFF. The DNA of the CDR3 is TGTGCCAGCAGCTCCCCCACCGGGACTGCTAATGAAAAACTGTTTTTT.

This clone was counted ten times or more. The chain employs TRBV11-2 and TRBJ1-3; 7 positions agree with TRBD1. The CDR3 spans 15 residues. V lost 6 bases and J lost 4; bases outside the gene matches: 9. Germline-derived CDR1 and CDR2 are SGHAT and FQNNGV. This chain's CDR3 is CASRPQGSRGNTIYF. For the CDR3, the DNA is TGTGCCAGCAGGCCACAGGGGAGCAGAGGAAACACCATATATTTT. The full variable domain, its missing parts supplied by reference TRBV11-2 and TRBJ1-3, is EAGVAQSPRYKIIEKRQSVAFWCNPISGHATLYWYQQILGQGPKLLIQFQNNGVVDDSQLPKDRFSAERLKGVDSTLKIQPAKLEDSAVYLCASRPQGSRGNTIYFGEGSWLTVV.

This chain connects TRBV9 to TRBJ2-2, with TRBD1 identical over 10 bases. The CDR3 consists of 14 residues. With 5 bases clipped from V and 6 bases from J, the junction kept 4 bases outside the gene matches. CDR1 is SGDLS and CDR2 is YYNGEE in the germline V gene. This chain's CDR3 is CASSGTGEAGELFF. CDR3 in DNA: TGTGCCAGCAGTGGGACAGGGGAAGCCGGGGAGCTGTTTTTT.

This chain uses TRBV11-2 with TRBJ1-1; no definite D call. CDR3 size: 12 residues. The V end lost 5 bases, the J end lost 3 bases, and 7 bases lay between the germline ends. Germline loops: CDR1 SGHAT, CDR2 FQNNGV. CDR3 coding DNA: TGTGCCAGCAGCCCGCGGGACACTGAAGCTTTCTTT. Encoded protein: CASSPRDTEAFF. Together with reference TRBV11-2 and TRBJ1-1, the CDR3 gives the full variable domain: EAGVAQSPRYKIIEKRQSVAFWCNPISGHATLYWYQQILGQGPKLLIQFQNNGVVDDSQLPKDRFSAERLKGVDSTLKIQPAKLEDSAVYLCASSPRDTEAFFGQGTRLTVV.

The J gene is TRBJ2-2, the V gene TRBV4-1; D not certain. Germline V lookup: CDR1 MGHRA, CDR2 YSYEKL. CDR3 length: 15 amino acids. Trimming took 1 base from V and 1 from J, leaving 7 bases between them. The CDR3 loop is CASSQVPENTGELFF. CDR3 DNA sequence: TGCGCCAGCAGCCAAGTCCCAGAGAACACCGGGGAGCTGTTTTTT.

This clone has only a few counts. The rearrangement uses TRBV3-1 (or the pseudogene TRBV3-2) and TRBJ1-1; the D gene is possibly TRBD1 (5 bases). The CDR3 has 14 residues. Trimming shortened V by 10 bases and J by 4 bases, and 19 bases separated the two germline ends. Germline V gives CDR1 LGHDT, CDR2 YNNKEL (reference sequence). The CDR3 region has the DNA TGTGCCACAACCAAGGGTGCGGGGGGCACTGAAGCTTTCTTT. Translating gives CATTKGAGGTEAFF.

V gene TRBV5-1 combines with J gene TRBJ2-7; TRBD1 matches at 7 bases. The germline gives CDR1 SGHRS, CDR2 YFSETQ. The trim removed 4 bases at V and 2 bases at J, leaving 12 bases unmatched. This CDR3 comprises 16 residues. The CDR3 DNA follows: TGCGCCAGCAGCCGAGGGACAGACTATACTACCTACGAGCAGTACTTC. The encoded protein is CASSRGTDYTTYEQYF.

The chain links TRBV7-9 to TRBJ1-3; D is undetermined. Germline V gene lookup returns CDR1 SEHNR and CDR2 FQNEAQ (reference sequence). The CDR3 totals 16 residues. V dropped 5 bases and J dropped 2 bases, with 16 bases sitting between them. Here the CDR3 reads CASSKSPRIAGNTIYF. The CDR3 DNA is TGTGCCAGCAGCAAAAGCCCACGCATAGCTGGAAACACCATATATTTT.

CDR3 sequence: CASSFSGGAVETQYF. For the CDR3, the DNA is TGTGCCAGCAGCTTCAGCGGGGGGGCCGTCGAGACCCAGTACTTC. This chain connects TRBV11-2 to TRBJ2-5; TRBD2 matches 10 bases. Germline V gene lookup returns CDR1 SGHAT and CDR2 FQNNGV. This CDR3 has 15 amino acids. J was trimmed by 5 bases and V by 3 bases; bases with no gene match: 6. The full variable domain, rest sourced from reference TRBV11-2 and TRBJ2-5, is EAGVAQSPRYKIIEKRQSVAFWCNPISGHATLYWYQQILGQGPKLLIQFQNNGVVDDSQLPKDRFSAERLKGVDSTLKIQPAKLEDSAVYLCASSFSGGAVETQYFGPGTRLLVL.

The chain carries TRBV9 and TRBJ1-2; a possible D gene is TRBD1 (6 bases). V lost 4 bases and J 2 bases, leaving 9 bases between the germline ends. This CDR3 comprises 13 residues. Germline values: CDR1 SGDLS, CDR2 YYNGEE. The chain's CDR3 is CASSTGQNYGYTF. The CDR3 DNA follows: TGTGCCAGCAGCACCGGACAGAACTATGGCTACACCTTC.

The chain recombines TRBV5-1 with TRBJ2-7, with 7 bases fitting TRBD1. V shed 0 bases and J 7 bases; nucleotides not matched to a gene: 7. The CDR3 is 14 residues long. Per the germline V gene, CDR1 is SGHRS and CDR2 is YFSETQ. CDR3 sequence: CASSLGRGWEEQYF. The CDR3, as DNA: TGCGCCAGCAGCTTGGGCAGGGGGTGGGAAGAGCAGTACTTC.

This chain connects TRBV7-6 to TRBJ1-1; 11 bases match TRBD1. This CDR3 contains 16 residues. CDR1 and CDR2 from the germline V gene are SGHVS and FNYEAQ. With 5 bases clipped from V and 5 bases from J, the junction kept 10 bases outside the gene matches. The CDR3 spells CASSPKGTGGRTEAFF. CDR3 sequence (DNA): TGTGCCAGCAGCCCGAAAGGGACAGGGGGGCGAACTGAAGCTTTCTTT.

The rearrangement uses TRBV7-7 and TRBJ1-5; D is perhaps TRBD1 (5 bases). Trimming cost V 5 bases and J 0 bases, with 14 bases left between them. There are 16 residues in the CDR3. Germline V gene data show CDR1 as SSHAT and CDR2 as FNYEAQ (reference sequence). The CDR3 loop reads CASSKWGGDSNQPQHF. The DNA for the CDR3 is TGTGCCAGCAGCAAATGGGGGGGGGATAGCAATCAGCCCCAGCATTTT. Full variable domain (missing parts from reference TRBV7-7 and TRBJ1-5): GAGVSQSPRYKVTKRGQDVTLRCDPISSHATLYWYQQALGQGPEFLTYFNYEAQPDKSGLPSDRFSAERPEGSISTLTIQRTEQRDSAMYRCASSKWGGDSNQPQHFGDGTRLSIL.

This rearrangement joins TRBV2 to TRBJ1-5, with D hard to call. The CDR3 has 12 residues. Trimming took 5 bases from V and 6 from J, leaving 8 bases between them. Germline V gene lookup returns CDR1 SNHLY and CDR2 FYNNEI. This CDR3 reads CASSRTGQPQHF. The CDR3 DNA sequence: TGTGCCAGCAGTCGCACCGGTCAGCCCCAGCATTTT.